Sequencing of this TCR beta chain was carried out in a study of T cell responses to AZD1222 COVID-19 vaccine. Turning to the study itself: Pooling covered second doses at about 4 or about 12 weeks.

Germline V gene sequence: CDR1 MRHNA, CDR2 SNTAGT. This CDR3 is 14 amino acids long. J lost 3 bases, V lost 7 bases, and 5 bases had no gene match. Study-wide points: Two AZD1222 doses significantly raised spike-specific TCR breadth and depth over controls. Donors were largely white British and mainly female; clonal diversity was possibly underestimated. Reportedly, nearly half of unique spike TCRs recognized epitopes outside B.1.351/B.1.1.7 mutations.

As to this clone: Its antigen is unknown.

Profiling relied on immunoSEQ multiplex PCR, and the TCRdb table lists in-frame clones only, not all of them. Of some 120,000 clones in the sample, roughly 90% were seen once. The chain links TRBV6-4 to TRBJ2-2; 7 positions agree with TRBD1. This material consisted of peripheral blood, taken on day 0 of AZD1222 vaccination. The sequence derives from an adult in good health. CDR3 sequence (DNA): TGTGCCAGCACCGCAGGGGGTGACACCGGGGAGCTGTTTTTT. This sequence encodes CASTAGGDTGELFF.